This TCR beta chain is drawn from a study of shared clonotypes between healthy human individuals. As regards this clone: A much bigger clone sits one base away, suggesting this may be a read error. The same CDR3 arises from other DNA sequences in this sample as well.

Clones were sequenced by immunoSEQ multiplex PCR, and TCRdb holds only the in-frame ones, with some missing. This sample has some 530,000 clones, with approximately 84% found just once. The CDR3 loop spans 18 amino acids. CDR1 and CDR2 from the germline V gene are MNHEY and SMNVEV (reference sequence). V shed 5 bases, J shed 2 bases, and the junction held 14 bases outside the gene matches. The TCR sequence derives from a middle-aged woman in good health. Some clones in this sample may be carry-over from other donors' samples. The sequenced material came from PBMCs. The gene calls are TRBV27 and TRBJ2-2; TRBD2 matches 7 bases. CDR3 sequence: CASSLSGLADLNTGELFF. CDR3 coding DNA: TGTGCCAGCAGTCTCTCGGGGCTAGCGGACCTAAACACCGGGGAGCTGTTTTTT.